This paragraph covers one T cell receptor beta chain sequence. Its antigen remains unknown. The second PCR ran roughly 7 to 12 cycles with a sample-barcoded 5' primer and J-beta primers. TCRdb passed the 5' RACE reads through MiXCR, listing each CDR3 protein once. This table has about 1.5 million distinct CDR3 sequences, under 55% appearing once. The source of the sample is a study of blood T cells in healthy people across ages. Background on the study: Using template switching, researchers captured about one barcoded beta molecule for each two T cells.

Overall study findings and caveats: Those diversity estimates obtained from one million T cells were thought to be underestimates.

The CDR3 has 13 amino acids. Germline V gives CDR1 DFQATT, CDR2 SNEGSKA (reference sequence). Trimming cost V 4 bases and J 5 bases, with 12 bases left between them. Sequencing input: blood. This TCR derives from a woman under 30 in good health. The chain couples TRBV20-1 to TRBJ1-5, with a tentative D call TRBD1 (6 bases). CDR3 in DNA: TGCAGTGCTACTCAGGGGATTGATCAGCCCCAGCATTTT. Protein: CSATQGIDQPQHF.